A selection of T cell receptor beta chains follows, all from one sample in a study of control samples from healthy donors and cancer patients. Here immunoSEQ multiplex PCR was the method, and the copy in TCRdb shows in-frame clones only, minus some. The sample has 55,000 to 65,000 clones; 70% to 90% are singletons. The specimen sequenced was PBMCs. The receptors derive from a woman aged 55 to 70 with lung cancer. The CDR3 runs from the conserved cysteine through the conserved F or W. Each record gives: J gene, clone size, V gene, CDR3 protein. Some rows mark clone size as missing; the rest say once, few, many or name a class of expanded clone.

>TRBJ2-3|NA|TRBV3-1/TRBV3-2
CASSPFGGRSSTDTQYF
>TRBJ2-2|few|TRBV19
CASMTGWSAGELFF
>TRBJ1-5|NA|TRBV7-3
CASSLFRNQPQHF
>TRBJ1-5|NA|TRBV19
CASSIAGTVSNQPQHF
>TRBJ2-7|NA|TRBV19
CASSITGGQFGEQYF
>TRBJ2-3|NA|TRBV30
CAWSEVAGGTDTQYF
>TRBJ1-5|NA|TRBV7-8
CASSLEVWRTVQPQHF
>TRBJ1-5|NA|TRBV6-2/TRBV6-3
CASSPEGNQPQHF
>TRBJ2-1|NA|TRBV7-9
CASRRVSDGNEQFF
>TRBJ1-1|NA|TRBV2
CASSLRGGTNTEAFF
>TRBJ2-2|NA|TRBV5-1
CASSLTPNTGELFF
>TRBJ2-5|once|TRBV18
CASSPERKETQYF
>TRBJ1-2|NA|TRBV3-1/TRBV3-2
CASSQVQGSDGYTF
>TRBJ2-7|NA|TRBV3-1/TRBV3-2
CASSRLAGADGFEQYF
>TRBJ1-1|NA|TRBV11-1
CASRPGQGTEAFF
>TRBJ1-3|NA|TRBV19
CASSIPGVIAGNTIYF
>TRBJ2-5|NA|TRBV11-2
CASSHAQETQYF
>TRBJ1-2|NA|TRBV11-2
CASSLDWTTGGYTF
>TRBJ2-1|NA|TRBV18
CASSSLAAEQFF
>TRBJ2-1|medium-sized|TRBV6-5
CASSPLGVEQFF
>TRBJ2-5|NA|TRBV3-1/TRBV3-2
CASSQVRETQYF
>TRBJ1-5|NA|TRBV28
CASAMDSNQPQHF
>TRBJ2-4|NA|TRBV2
CASTEGQGAKNIQYF
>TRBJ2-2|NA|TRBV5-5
CASSLSSQGIGELFF
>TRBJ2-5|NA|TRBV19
CASSIGGDTYQWETQYF
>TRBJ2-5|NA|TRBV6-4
CASSDLGRLQETQYF
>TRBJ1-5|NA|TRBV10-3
CAISGEIGDNQPQHF
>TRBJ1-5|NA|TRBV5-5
CASSPTVSRDQPQHF
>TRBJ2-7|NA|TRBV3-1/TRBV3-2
CASSQDGTGGEQYF
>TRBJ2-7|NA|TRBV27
CASSYSGRGEQYF
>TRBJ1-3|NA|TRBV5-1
CASSLEGQPELSGNTIYF
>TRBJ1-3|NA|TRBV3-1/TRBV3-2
CASSPTGSSSGNTIYF
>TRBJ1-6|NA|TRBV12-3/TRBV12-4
CASRSRGELHF
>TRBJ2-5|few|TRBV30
CAWSERVGETQYF
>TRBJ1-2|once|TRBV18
CASSPSEDYGYTF
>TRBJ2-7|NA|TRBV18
CASSPRAGEYEQYF
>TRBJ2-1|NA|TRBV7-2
CASSLGLRRGGYYNEQFF
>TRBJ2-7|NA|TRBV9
CASSVDGGLYEQYF
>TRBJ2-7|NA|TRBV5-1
CASSLDRGEQYF
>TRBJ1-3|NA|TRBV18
CASSPLQGGGTGNTIYF
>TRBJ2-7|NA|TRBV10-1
CASSEYMLGEQYF
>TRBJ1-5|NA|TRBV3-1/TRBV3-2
CASSHQMGTQPQHF
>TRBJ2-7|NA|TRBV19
CASQAGQTSYEQYF
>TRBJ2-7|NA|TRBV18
CASSRTGGNSYEQYF
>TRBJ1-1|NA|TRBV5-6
CASLTTEAFF